This TCR beta chain emerged from a study of T cells after yellow fever vaccination (dated by TCRdb to the late 2010s). Study-wide context: The SMART-Seq v4 Ultra Low Input RNA kit was used to prepare libraries from fractions with low cell numbers. To track T-cell clones before and after primary and booster YFV17D yellow fever vaccination, bulk TCR alpha and beta repertoires were sequenced longitudinally. Two healthy male donors, one aged 18 to 30 and one aged 30 to 39 years, were included in the cohort. Blood samples were taken at several timepoints before and after primary and secondary immunization, and bulk PBMC replicates and cell subsets were isolated.

The sequencing machine was an Illumina NovaSeq 6000. TCR cDNA was synthesized by 5'RACE template switching, through which a universal primer site and unique molecular identifiers were introduced. Priming of cDNA synthesis was performed from both the TCR alpha and TCR beta constant segments. Libraries were amplified in two PCR steps, with sample barcodes and sequencing adapters added in the second step. Sequencing of libraries was performed on Illumina HiSeq 2500 (2x100 bp) or NovaSeq (2x150 bp). The published analysis was carried out like this. MIGEC handled demultiplexing of reads and collapsing into UMI consensus sequences, while MiXCR performed V(D)J alignment. Using edgeR on replicate PBMC samples, clonotypes were called vaccine-responding if FDR was below 0.01 and the log2 fold change was above 5 up to day 15. CD4 or CD8 identity was assigned to each bulk clonotype according to whether the clonotype was present at higher abundance in the sequenced CD4 repertoire or the sequenced CD8 repertoire. The raw public data were reprocessed by TCRdb itself: fastp quality trimming at Q25, MiXCR clonotype calling, in-frame beta chains only. Each CDR3 protein appears once, grouped with its most common genes and DNA. TCRdb, not the original authors, processed these V and J calls. The sample data list about 99,000 distinct CDR3 sequences, and around 5.5% of these were observed just once. Of the sample, over 40% is held by the ten largest clones.

This clonotype was counted a few times. There is no known antigen for this receptor. Nothing much larger sits one base from this clone, and base qualities are not available. The germline V gene (reference sequence) supplies CDR1 SEHNR and CDR2 FQNEAQ. From the cysteine up to the phenylalanine, the CDR3 has a length of 12 residues. Only CDR3 DNA remains: 36 bases, in frame from the first base. V and J are trimmed by 4 bases and 13 bases, and the gene matches miss 5 bases of the junction. The sample's treatment or condition label, decoded: live attenuated yellow fever vaccine strain. PBMCs were isolated from peripheral blood using a standard Ficoll-Paque protocol. Dynabeads CD4 and CD8 positive selection kits were used to isolate the CD4 and CD8 T-cell fractions. TriZol was used to extract RNA from bulk PBMCs, CD4 and CD8 fractions, and dextramer-positive and dextramer-negative fractions. Here is what the overall study found, with its caveats: Compared with the primary T-cell response, the secondary T-cell response was faster but weaker, reaching its peak on day 5 rather than on day 15. Only a couple of donors were included in the study, so the extent to which the findings can be generalized is limited. Because abundant contaminating clonotypes from the bulk population could be contained in FACS-sorted repertoires, computational filtering was required. A small share of clonotypes was detected in both CD4 and CD8 compartments, with the overlap likely arising from convergent recombination. Most clones expanded after primary vaccination were re-detected after the booster (almost 98% of CD4 and about nine tenths of CD8), suggesting broad memory maintenance.

The sample consisted of CD8+ T cells sorted from PBMCs, taken 10 days after the yellow fever booster vaccination. The sequence came from a man younger than 30 who received the YFV17D yellow fever vaccine. This receptor chain uses TRBV7-9 and TRBJ2-1; the central 9 bases match TRBD2. The DNA is TGTGCCAGCAGCTCTAGCGGGGCGGACCAGTTCTTC. Its coded protein is CASSSSGADQFF.